Presented here are 27 T cell receptor beta chains from one specimen sequenced in a study of T cells in Graves' hyperthyroidism and ophthalmopathy. Regions amplified from RNA transcripts were the TCR beta CDR3 regions. When the TCR CDR3 underwent first-round RT-PCR, the HTBI primer set was used. TCRdb processed the multiplex PCR reads anew with MiXCR; each CDR3 protein has one entry. The sample has hundreds of thousands of distinct CDR3 sequences, under 20% seen once. Sample: blood. The receptors were sampled from a woman aged 18-35 years with Graves' ophthalmopathy.

A few counts support this clonotype. V usage is TRBV7-9 and J usage is TRBJ1-3, with D tentatively TRBD1 (6 bases). The length of the CDR3 is 14 residues. Germline V gene lookup returns CDR1 SEHNR and CDR2 FQNEAQ (reference sequence). V was shortened by 5 bases and J by 0 bases, with 8 bases between the two germline ends. CDR3 sequence reads: CASSVQGSGNTIYF. The CDR3 region has the DNA TGTGCCAGCAGCGTACAGGGCTCTGGAAACACCATATATTTT.

This clonotype was found many times. The J gene is TRBJ1-2, the V gene TRBV6-1; D is possibly TRBD1 (5 bases). V shed 1 base and J shed 6 bases, with 9 bases lying between them. Germline loops: CDR1 MNHNS, CDR2 SASEGT. The CDR3 runs 13 residues. CDR3 sequence reads: CASSEGGRDGYTF. In DNA, the CDR3 is TGTGCCAGCAGTGAAGGGGGCAGGGATGGCTACACCTTC.

This clonotype was recorded many times. This chain joins TRBV6-1 and TRBJ2-1; D tentatively reads TRBD1 or TRBD2 (5 bases each). V lost 0 bases, J lost 4 bases, and 7 bases lay in between. There are 14 residues in the CDR3. The V gene's germline CDR1 is MNHNS and CDR2 SASEGT. Written as DNA, the CDR3 is TGTGCCAGCAGTGAAGCGGGACGGTACAATGAGCAGTTCTTC. Translation: CASSEAGRYNEQFF.

This clonotype was recorded many times. This chain links TRBV30 with TRBJ1-1, with a tentative D call TRBD1 (6 bases). The CDR3 contains 12 residues. Trimming took off 8 bases at V and 3 bases at J, with 13 bases between the two ends. Germline values: CDR1 GTSNPN, CDR2 SVGIG (reference sequence). The CDR3 nucleotides read TGTGCCGGCTTACAGGGTGACACTGAAGCTTTCTTT. Translating it yields CAGLQGDTEAFF.

This clonotype is medium-sized by share. The CDR3 here is CASRGAGEADTQYF. For the CDR3, the DNA is TGTGCCAGCAGGGGGGCAGGGGAAGCAGATACGCAGTATTTT. The rearrangement joins TRBV2 to TRBJ2-3, with D perhaps TRBD1 (6 bases). Per the germline V gene, CDR1 is SNHLY and CDR2 is FYNNEI. The CDR3 runs to 14 residues. V lost 6 bases and J 4 bases, leaving 14 bases between the germline ends.

This clonotype was recorded at least ten times. The chain uses TRBV2 and TRBJ1-2, with a tentative D call TRBD1 (6 bases). CDR1 is SNHLY and CDR2 is FYNNEI in the germline V gene. V gave up 7 bases and J gave up 5 bases, with 14 bases separating them. This CDR3 region has 13 residues. This CDR3 is CASKGENWYGYTF. As DNA, the CDR3 is TGTGCCAGCAAGGGGGAGAATTGGTATGGCTACACCTTC.

The V and J genes are TRBV6-5 and TRBJ2-2; 8 bases are a match to TRBD1. Germline V gene sequence: CDR1 MNHEY, CDR2 SVGAGI. The CDR3 is 15 amino acids. V shed 1 base, J shed 6 bases, and the junction held 4 bases outside the gene matches. The CDR3 bases are TGTGCCAGCAGTTACTTGACAGGGGTCCCCGGGGAGCTGTTTTTT. This gives the protein CASSYLTGVPGELFF.

This clonotype was seen a few times. CDR3 nucleotides: TGTGCCAGCAGAGGGACAGCTGGAAACACCATATATTTT. Translating it yields CASRGTAGNTIYF. J is TRBJ1-3 and V is TRBV12-3 or TRBV12-4; 7 nucleotides match TRBD1. V dropped 6 bases and J dropped 2; count of bases not matched to a gene: 1. The CDR3 loop spans 13 amino acids.

This clonotype has ten or more counts. The V and J genes are TRBV28 and TRBJ1-2, with TRBD1 matching over 7 bases. Trimming at V came to 6 bases and at J to 3 bases, leaving 10 bases not matched to a gene. Germline values: CDR1 MDHEN, CDR2 SYDVKM. The CDR3 has 15 residues. CDR3 amino acids: CASRPTGDVYYGYTF. The CDR3 nucleotides are TGTGCCAGCAGGCCTACAGGGGACGTGTACTATGGCTACACCTTC.

J is TRBJ1-1 and V is TRBV28; D unclear. The CDR3 sequence is 14 residues long. From germline, CDR1 is MDHEN and CDR2 SYDVKM. CDR3 residues: CAVNRLTMDTEAFF. The CDR3 DNA sequence: TGTGCGGTAAACCGCCTGACAATGGACACTGAAGCTTTCTTT.

The sample holds a few counts of this clonotype. J is TRBJ2-5 and V is TRBV9; 14 bases agree with TRBD2. V shed 2 bases, J shed 5 bases, and the junction held 5 bases outside the gene matches. The CDR3 is made up of 16 amino acids. The germline CDR1 and CDR2 sequences are SGDLS and YYNGEE. CDR3 in amino acids: CASSVGLAGVRETQYF. CDR3 coding DNA: TGTGCCAGCAGCGTGGGACTAGCGGGGGTTCGGGAGACCCAGTACTTC.

This clonotype was recorded at least ten times. V and J are TRBV5-1 and TRBJ2-2, with TRBD1 matching over 7 bases. Germline lookup yields CDR1 SGHRS and CDR2 YFSETQ. J gave up 1 base and V 2 bases, and 5 bases lay outside the gene matches. The CDR3 totals 16 residues. In DNA, the CDR3 is TGCGCCAGCAGCTTTGGCCGGGACAGGAACACCGGGGAGCTGTTTTTT. This gives the protein CASSFGRDRNTGELFF.

This clonotype was picked up many times. This chain links TRBV5-1 with TRBJ2-3, with D perhaps being TRBD1 or TRBD2 (5 bases each). Germline V gene data show CDR1 as SGHRS and CDR2 as YFSETQ. V was pared by 5 bases and J by 4 bases, with 14 bases between. The CDR3 is 14 residues long. The CDR3 nucleotides are TGCGCCAGCAGTTGGGACCCGATCCCAGATACGCAGTATTTT. Residues: CASSWDPIPDTQYF.

The chain couples TRBV7-6 to TRBJ1-6, with D perhaps TRBD1 (6 bases). The germline CDR1 and CDR2 sequences are SGHVS and FNYEAQ. V gave up 1 base and J gave up 8 bases, with 18 bases separating them. This CDR3 is 17 amino acids long. CDR3 nucleotides: TGTGCCAGCAGCTTAGGTAGCAGGGGAAGATATGATTCACCCCTCCACTTT. The encoded protein is CASSLGSRGRYDSPLHF.

This clonotype was detected ten times or more. This rearrangement joins TRBV6-1 to TRBJ2-5; 12 bases agree with TRBD2. Germline V lookup: CDR1 MNHNS, CDR2 SASEGT. J was trimmed by 5 bases and V by 2 bases; bases with no gene match: 6. This CDR3 spans 16 amino acids. The CDR3 coding sequence is TGTGCCAGCAGTGAACAACTAGCGGGAGGCGGTGAGACCCAGTACTTC. Encoded protein: CASSEQLAGGGETQYF.

This clonotype was seen ten or more times. The rearrangement joins TRBV30 to TRBJ1-1; D is undetermined. The CDR3 totals 13 residues. Trimming cost V 5 bases and J 5 bases, with 15 bases left between them. The V gene's germline CDR1 is GTSNPN and CDR2 SVGIG (reference sequence). The CDR3 DNA reads TGTGCCTGGCGACCGTTTCTGTTGACTGAAGCTTTCTTT. Protein product: CAWRPFLLTEAFF.

The chain links TRBV20-1 to TRBJ2-2; 9 bases line up with TRBD1. CDR1 is DFQATT and CDR2 is SNEGSKA in the germline V gene (reference sequence). This CDR3 has 14 residues. Trimming cost V 3 bases and J 6 bases; bases outside gene matches: 5. CDR3 sequence reads: CSARRDRDAGELFF. The CDR3 DNA reads as TGCAGTGCTAGGAGGGACAGGGACGCCGGGGAGCTGTTTTTT.

In its sample, this clonotype was seen a few times. The V and J genes are TRBV14 and TRBJ1-6; the D gene is possibly TRBD1 (6 bases). The CDR3 contains 16 residues. Germline V gene sequence: CDR1 SGHDN, CDR2 FVKESK. V was cut by 4 bases and J by 1 base, with 11 bases left in between. CDR3 coding DNA: TGTGCCAGCAGCCTTATTCAGGGGTCCTATAATTCACCCCTCCACTTT. Protein: CASSLIQGSYNSPLHF.

Notes on this clonotype: Being one base from a much bigger clone, this may be a read error. This rearrangement joins TRBV7-2 to TRBJ2-3, with 11 bases lining up with TRBD2. CDR1 and CDR2 (germline): SGHTA, FQGNSA. The CDR3 consists of 15 residues. V shed 5 bases, J shed 5 bases, and the junction held 6 bases outside the gene matches. The CDR3, as DNA: TGTGCCAGCAGCCGTACTAGCGGGAGTAGAGATACGCAGTATTTT. Protein: CASSRTSGSRDTQYF.

Ten or more counts support this clonotype. The genes are TRBV6-1 and TRBJ1-2; 9 positions match TRBD1. Germline CDR1 is MNHNS and CDR2 is SASEGT. The CDR3 extends over 15 amino acids. The trim removed 6 bases at V and 3 bases at J, leaving 8 bases unmatched. CDR3 nucleotide sequence: TGTGCCAGCAGCCTTGGGACAGGGTTCGACTATGGCTACACCTTC. This codes for CASSLGTGFDYGYTF.

This clonotype was counted only a few times. Germline and junction disagree at one end, which may indicate a read error. This sequence joins TRBV7-2 and TRBJ1-2; 8 bases are a match to TRBD1. This CDR3 comprises 14 residues. Germline-derived CDR1 and CDR2 are SGHTA and FQGNSA. Here the CDR3 reads CAGSVTGADYGYTF. In DNA, the CDR3 is TGTGCCGGCAGCGTGACAGGGGCGGACTATGGCTACACCTTC. The complete variable domain, with remaining parts taken from reference TRBV7-2 and TRBJ1-2, reads GAGVSQSPSNKVTEKGKDVELRCDPISGHTALYWYRQSLGQGLEFLIYFQGNSAPDKSGLPSDRFSAERTGGSVSTLTIQRTQQEDSAVYLCAGSVTGADYGYTFGSGTRLTVV.

The chain couples TRBV5-8 to TRBJ1-1; TRBD1 agrees at 7 bases. The V and J ends lost 3 bases and 7 bases, in that order; junction bases with no gene match: 12. Germline V gives CDR1 SGHTS, CDR2 YDEGEE. The length of the CDR3 is 15 residues. The CDR3 bases are TGTGCCAGCAGCTCTGCGGCAACAGGGGAAAATGAAGCTTTCTTT. Its protein is CASSSAATGENEAFF. The full variable domain, rest sourced from reference TRBV5-8 and TRBJ1-1, is EAGVTQSPTHLIKTRGQQATLRCSPISGHTSVYWYQQALGLGLQFLLWYDEGEERNRGNFPPRFSGRQFPNYSSELNVNALELEDSALYLCASSSAATGENEAFFGQGTRLTVV.

The chain recombines TRBV15 with TRBJ1-5; weak D call: TRBD1 (5 bases). V was clipped by 0 bases and J by 9 bases, with 15 bases between them. There are 15 residues in the CDR3. Germline values: CDR1 LNHNV, CDR2 YYDKDF (reference sequence). The CDR3 here is CATSRDMGERGPQHF. In DNA form, the CDR3 reads TGTGCCACCAGCAGAGATATGGGGGAGCGTGGGCCCCAGCATTTT.

V gene TRBV2 combines with J gene TRBJ2-4; TRBD1 matches at 7 bases. V dropped 6 bases and J dropped 7; count of bases not matched to a gene: 9. This CDR3 is 14 amino acids long. The germline V gene encodes CDR1 SNHLY and CDR2 FYNNEI. The CDR3 DNA is TGTGCCAGCAGGGAGACAGGGTCGGGGAACATTCAGTACTTC. Translating gives CASRETGSGNIQYF.

Worth noting for this clonotype: This may come from a read error, since a much larger clone is one base off. The gene calls are TRBV5-1 and TRBJ2-1, with TRBD2 matching 9 bases. TRBJ2-7 matches the DNA end more closely, so the J call is doubtful. CDR3 length equals 15 residues. Germline CDR1 reads SGHRS; CDR2 reads YFSETQ. CDR3 sequence (DNA): TGCGCCAGCAGCCGGGCGGCGGGAGGGGGAAATGAGCAGTACTTC. Amino acid sequence: CASSRAAGGGNEQYF.

This clonotype was detected ten times or more. V usage is TRBV3-1 and J usage is TRBJ1-6, with a tentative D call TRBD1 (6 bases). Germline V CDR1 and CDR2: LGHDT, YNNKEL (reference sequence). This CDR3 region has 15 residues. V gave up 6 bases and J gave up 7 bases, with 16 bases separating them. The CDR3 DNA sequence: TGTGCCAGCAGGAGAAAAGGGGGTAAAAATTCACCCCTCCACTTT. Amino acids: CASRRKGGKNSPLHF.

In this sample, this clonotype turned up many times. The chain employs TRBV28 and TRBJ1-1, with a possible D match to TRBD1 (5 bases). Germline V gene lookup returns CDR1 MDHEN and CDR2 SYDVKM. The ends were cut back, 8 bases at V and 1 base at J, with 17 bases in the middle. CDR3 length: 15 amino acids. Here the CDR3 DNA reads TGTGCCAGCGCCGCAACACTCGGACAGAACACTGAAGCTTTCTTT. Translating gives CASAATLGQNTEAFF.